The next 19 T cell receptor beta chains were all read from a single sample in a study of CD8 T cells in Susac syndrome. RNA totalling about 0.45 to 1 ug underwent reverse transcription with random hexamers. TCRdb re-derived calls from the immunoSEQ multiplex PCR reads in MiXCR, one entry per CDR3 protein. The sample contains about 180,000 distinct CDR3 sequences, approximately 95% of which appear only once. The material sequenced was CD8+ T cells from PBMCs. The receptors derive from a human donor with multiple sclerosis.

This rearrangement joins TRBV27 to TRBJ1-1, with 8 bases matching TRBD1. The germline CDR1 and CDR2 sequences are MNHEY and SMNVEV (reference sequence). This CDR3 region has 16 residues. V lost 4 bases to trimming and J lost 1 base; unmatched junction nucleotides: 8. CDR3 region: CASSSNRGEWNTEAFF. DNA for the CDR3: TGTGCCAGCAGTTCAAACAGGGGGGAGTGGAACACTGAAGCTTTCTTT.

This clonotype was recorded a few times. The chain has TRBV7-9 and TRBJ2-4; weak D call: TRBD1 (5 bases). Trimming removed 2 bases at V and 8 bases at J, with 10 bases between. The CDR3 runs to 13 residues. Germline values: CDR1 SEHNR, CDR2 FQNEAQ (reference sequence). CDR3 nucleotides: TGTGCCAGCAGCTTATCGGCCAGGGACATTCAGTACTTC. Residues: CASSLSARDIQYF. Combining the CDR3 with reference TRBV7-9 and TRBJ2-4 gives the whole variable domain DTGVSQNPRHKITKRGQNVTFRCDPISEHNRLYWYRQTLGQGPEFLTYFQNEAQLEKSRLLSDRFSAERPKGSFSTLEIQRTEQGDSAMYLCASSLSARDIQYFGAGTRLSVL.

CDR3 residues: CSVTGGLSSYEQYF. Here the CDR3 DNA reads TGCAGCGTGACAGGGGGCTTGAGCTCCTACGAGCAGTACTTC. This sequence joins TRBV29-1 and TRBJ2-7, with 10 bases identical to TRBD1. The trim removed 6 bases at V and 0 bases at J, leaving 5 bases unmatched. CDR3 size: 14 residues. Germline CDR1 is SQVTM and CDR2 is ANQGSEA.

The rearrangement links TRBV15 to TRBJ2-7; TRBD1 or TRBD2 may be the D gene (5 bases each). The V end was cut by 4 bases, the J end by 4 bases, with 14 bases between. CDR3 length equals 14 residues. CDR1 and CDR2 from the germline V gene are LNHNV and YYDKDF (reference sequence). DNA for the CDR3: TGTGCCACCAGCAAAGGCAGGGAGCGGTACGAGCAGTACTTC. It yields the protein CATSKGRERYEQYF.

This chain connects TRBV3-1 to TRBJ1-2; TRBD1 is a possible D gene (5 bases). V shed 0 bases and J shed 3 bases, with 11 bases lying between them. The germline gives CDR1 LGHDT, CDR2 YNNKEL (reference sequence). This CDR3 contains 15 residues. CDR3: CASSQDSGVHYGYTF. For the CDR3, the DNA is TGTGCCAGCAGCCAAGATTCGGGGGTGCACTATGGCTACACCTTC.

The J gene is TRBJ2-7, the V gene TRBV7-8, with 7 bases lining up with TRBD1. Germline CDR1 SGHVS, CDR2 FQNEAQ. With 1 base clipped from V and 0 bases from J, the junction kept 6 bases outside the gene matches. The CDR3 sequence is 16 residues long. The CDR3 DNA follows: TGTGCCAGCAGCTTAGGCCCGGGACAGAGCTCCTACGAGCAGTACTTC. It codes for CASSLGPGQSSYEQYF.

Written as DNA, the CDR3 is TGTGCCAGCACGGGACAGTGGTTCACCTTC. Translating gives CASTGQWFTF. The genes are TRBV2 and TRBJ1-2; 7 bases match TRBD1. V shed 7 bases and J 13 bases; nucleotides not matched to a gene: 6. The CDR3 sequence is 10 residues long. Looked up from germline, CDR1 is SNHLY and CDR2 is FYNNEI.

The V call is TRBV20-1, the J call TRBJ2-7, with 11 bases fitting TRBD2. This CDR3 contains 14 residues. Germline V gene lookup returns CDR1 DFQATT and CDR2 SNEGSKA (reference sequence). V gave up 0 bases and J gave up 7 bases; unmatched junction bases: 5. CDR3 loop: CSARDLRTSGEQYF. The CDR3 DNA reads TGCAGTGCTAGAGACCTCCGGACTAGCGGGGAGCAGTACTTC.

The gene calls are TRBV20-1 and TRBJ2-1; 11 bases line up with TRBD2. The germline V gene encodes CDR1 DFQATT and CDR2 SNEGSKA (reference sequence). V shed 1 base and J 4 bases; nucleotides not matched to a gene: 0. The CDR3 covers 14 residues. The CDR3 loop is CSARGLAGYNEQFF. The CDR3 DNA follows: TGCAGTGCTAGAGGACTAGCGGGGTACAATGAGCAGTTCTTC.

The chain recombines TRBV27 with TRBJ1-6; 9 bases match TRBD1. V dropped 6 bases and J dropped 6; count of bases not matched to a gene: 3. The CDR3 sequence is 14 residues long. In germline, CDR1 is MNHEY, CDR2 SMNVEV (reference sequence). CDR3 protein: CASRAGQGNSPLHF. In nucleotides, the CDR3 is TGTGCCAGCAGGGCGGGACAGGGTAATTCACCCCTCCACTTT.

The chain recombines TRBV20-1 with TRBJ2-7; D gene ambiguous. Germline values: CDR1 DFQATT, CDR2 SNEGSKA (reference sequence). V dropped 7 bases and J dropped 3 bases, with 10 bases sitting between them. This CDR3 is 11 amino acids long. The CDR3 spells CSVRVIYEQYF. In DNA form, the CDR3 reads TGCAGTGTCAGAGTCATCTACGAGCAGTACTTC.

J is TRBJ2-3 and V is TRBV7-9, with D perhaps matching TRBD2 (5 bases). Germline values: CDR1 SEHNR, CDR2 FQNEAQ (reference sequence). Trimming left V 5 bases short and J 11 bases short, with 14 bases between. The CDR3 length is 12 residues. As DNA, the CDR3 is TGTGCCAGCAGCCCCTATAGCCGGGAGCAGTATTTT. It specifies CASSPYSREQYF.

The chain is built from TRBV11-2 and TRBJ2-7; 13 positions agree with TRBD2. Germline trimming cut 1 base from V and 3 bases from J; bases unmatched to any gene: 3. There are 16 residues in the CDR3. Germline CDR1 and CDR2: SGHAT and FQNNGV. The CDR3 reads CASSLGTSGSGYEQYF. Written as DNA, the CDR3 is TGTGCCAGCAGCTTAGGGACTAGCGGGAGCGGCTACGAGCAGTACTTC.

This chain uses TRBV9 with TRBJ2-7; 8 bases map to TRBD1. Trimming cost V 2 bases and J 7 bases; bases outside gene matches: 2. The germline V gene has CDR1 SGDLS and CDR2 YYNGEE. The CDR3 length is 12 residues. For the CDR3, the DNA is TGTGCCAGCAGCGTGACAGGGGCGGAGCAGTACTTC. It yields the protein CASSVTGAEQYF.

The chain links TRBV30 to TRBJ1-1; 8 nucleotides match TRBD1. The length of the CDR3 is 14 residues. Germline V gene sequence: CDR1 GTSNPN, CDR2 SVGIG (reference sequence). Unmatched junction bases numbered 4, after V lost 3 bases and J lost 1 base. The CDR3 DNA is TGTGCCTGGAGACCAGGACAGGGGAACACTGAAGCTTTCTTT. Amino acids: CAWRPGQGNTEAFF.

The chain couples TRBV2 to TRBJ1-1; D is unresolved. Germline V gene lookup returns CDR1 SNHLY and CDR2 FYNNEI. Deletions cut 7 bases from V and 1 base from J, with 7 bases between. The CDR3 sequence is 12 residues long. CDR3 in DNA: TGTGCCAGCAACTTTGCGAACACTGAAGCTTTCTTT. This codes for CASNFANTEAFF. The full variable domain, rest sourced from reference TRBV2 and TRBJ1-1, is EPEVTQTPSHQVTQMGQEVILRCVPISNHLYFYWYRQILGQKVEFLVSFYNNEISEKSEIFDDQFSVERPDGSNFTLKIRSTKLEDSAMYFCASNFANTEAFFGQGTRLTVV.

The chain is built from TRBV9 and TRBJ2-3; D is undetermined. Germline values: CDR1 SGDLS, CDR2 YYNGEE. The CDR3 sequence is 16 residues long. V was pared by 0 bases and J by 7 bases, with 18 bases between. CDR3 residues: CASSVDSQVWLHTQYF. The CDR3 DNA sequence: TGTGCCAGCAGCGTAGACTCCCAGGTGTGGCTCCATACGCAGTATTTT.

The chain uses TRBV6-2 or TRBV6-3 and TRBJ2-7; 9 bases align to TRBD2. The CDR3 totals 15 residues. With 2 bases clipped from V and 3 bases from J, the junction kept 5 bases outside the gene matches. Germline V gene lookup returns CDR1 MNHEY and CDR2 SVGEGT. CDR3 coding DNA: TGTGCCAGCAGTTACATGCTAGCGGGGCACTACGAGCAGTACTTC. It encodes CASSYMLAGHYEQYF.

The V call is TRBV25-1, the J call TRBJ1-1; no clear D gene. The length of the CDR3 is 15 residues. Per the germline V gene, CDR1 is MGHDK and CDR2 is SYGVNS. Trimming left V 7 bases short and J 1 base short, with 16 bases between. CDR3 in amino acids: CASTKPGGANTEAFF. In DNA, the CDR3 is TGTGCCAGCACGAAACCCGGCGGCGCGAACACTGAAGCTTTCTTT.